The 15 T cell receptor beta chains below all came from one sample that was sequenced in a study of T cell responses to AZD1222 COVID-19 vaccine. Libraries were prepared by immunoSEQ multiplex PCR; TCRdb keeps only in-frame clonotypes and omits some of them. Among roughly 120,000 clones listed, 88% were seen once. Sequencing was performed on peripheral blood, taken on day 0 of AZD1222 vaccination. Every receptor here comes from an adult in good health.

V usage is TRBV6-4 and J usage is TRBJ1-2; D is perhaps TRBD1 (6 bases). Trimming removed 2 bases from V and 7 bases from J, with 14 bases in between. Germline CDR1 MRHNA, CDR2 SNTAGT. CDR3 length: 14 residues. CDR3 protein: CASSDGRGLSGYTF. As DNA, the CDR3 is TGTGCCAGCAGTGACGGCAGGGGTTTGAGTGGCTACACCTTC.

The J gene is TRBJ2-3, the V gene TRBV6-5; the match to TRBD2 covers 12 bases. Trimming at V came to 6 bases and at J to 4 bases, leaving 2 bases not matched to a gene. The germline gives CDR1 MNHEY, CDR2 SVGAGI. This CDR3 is 14 amino acids long. The CDR3 is CASRLAGGPDTQYF. CDR3 sequence (DNA): TGTGCCAGCAGGCTAGCGGGGGGGCCAGATACGCAGTATTTT.

The chain carries TRBV5-1 and TRBJ1-2; D is unresolved. Trimming left V 0 bases short and J 0 bases short, with 3 bases between. CDR3 length equals 13 residues. CDR1 and CDR2 from the germline V gene are SGHRS and YFSETQ. The CDR3 nucleotides are TGCGCCAGCAGCTTGGCGGCTAACTATGGCTACACCTTC. Its protein product is CASSLAANYGYTF.

The rearrangement uses TRBV5-1 and TRBJ2-7; possibly TRBD1 or TRBD2 for D (6 bases each). CDR1 is SGHRS, CDR2 YFSETQ, per germline. CDR3 length: 14 residues. V was cut by 3 bases and J by 1 base, with 11 bases left in between. The CDR3, as DNA: TGCGCCAGCAGCTCGGGGGACATATCCTACGAGCAGTACTTC. Amino acids: CASSSGDISYEQYF. Variable domain in full (rest from reference TRBV5-1 and TRBJ2-7): KAGVTQTPRYLIKTRGQQVTLSCSPISGHRSVSWYQQTPGQGLQFLFEYFSETQRNKGNFPGRFSGRQFSNSRSEMNVSTLELGDSALYLCASSSGDISYEQYFGPGTRLTVT.

The chain links TRBV3-1 (or the pseudogene TRBV3-2) to TRBJ2-7; TRBD1 aligns across 7 bases. The CDR3 has 14 residues. V dropped 4 bases and J dropped 2; count of bases not matched to a gene: 5. CDR1 and CDR2 (germline): LGHDT, YNNKEL (reference sequence). As DNA, the CDR3 is TGTGCCAGCAGCCTATGGGACAGAACCTACGAGCAGTACTTC. As protein: CASSLWDRTYEQYF.

For this clone: Other DNA sequences in this specimen translate into the identical CDR3. The DNA for the CDR3 is TGCGCCAGCAGCCAGTCGAACACCGGGGAGCTGTTTTTT. This sequence encodes CASSQSNTGELFF. The chain links TRBV4-1 to TRBJ2-2; D gene uncertain. The CDR3 totals 13 residues. Germline V gene data show CDR1 as MGHRA and CDR2 as YSYEKL. Trimming left V 3 bases short and J 0 bases short, with 2 bases between.

V and J are TRBV5-1 and TRBJ1-1; the D is unclear. Germline-derived CDR1 and CDR2 are SGHRS and YFSETQ. The CDR3 contains 12 residues. With 0 bases removed from V and 6 bases from J, the gap between germline ends came to 6 bases. The CDR3 here is CASSLGVAEAFF. CDR3 DNA sequence: TGCGCCAGCAGCTTGGGAGTCGCTGAAGCTTTCTTT.

The V gene is TRBV6-4, the J gene TRBJ1-1; 7 nucleotides match TRBD1. The J segment lost 4 bases and the V segment lost 5 bases, leaving 4 bases of the junction unmatched. This CDR3 has 13 residues. CDR1 MRHNA and CDR2 SNTAGT come from the germline V gene. CDR3 residues: CASSPGGSTEAFF. The CDR3 DNA reads TGTGCCAGCAGTCCAGGGGGTAGCACTGAAGCTTTCTTT.

This clone turned up a few times. The chain uses TRBV2 and TRBJ2-1; the D is unclear. Trimming stripped 3 bases from V and 2 bases from J, with 11 bases between. This CDR3 comprises 15 residues. In germline, CDR1 is SNHLY, CDR2 FYNNEI. As DNA, the CDR3 is TGTGCCAGCAGTGATAGTCAGGAGACCTACAATGAGCAGTTCTTC. This sequence encodes CASSDSQETYNEQFF.

The rearrangement joins TRBV5-1 to TRBJ1-2; a possible D gene is TRBD1 (6 bases). The CDR3 is 14 amino acids. V dropped 3 bases and J dropped 5 bases, with 14 bases sitting between them. CDR1 and CDR2 (germline): SGHRS, YFSETQ. The CDR3 is CASSSTGSSYGYTF. As DNA, the CDR3 is TGCGCCAGCAGCTCGACAGGTTCTTCTTATGGCTACACCTTC.

V gene TRBV7-2 combines with J gene TRBJ1-4; D not certain. V dropped 1 base and J dropped 0 bases, with 12 bases sitting between them. This CDR3 comprises 17 residues. The germline V gene has CDR1 SGHTA and CDR2 FQGNSA. CDR3 loop: CASSLVYKVATNEKLFF. The CDR3 DNA sequence: TGTGCCAGCAGCTTAGTGTACAAAGTTGCAACTAATGAAAAACTGTTTTTT. The full variable domain, with the rest looked up from reference TRBV7-2 and TRBJ1-4, is GAGVSQSPSNKVTEKGKDVELRCDPISGHTALYWYRQSLGQGLEFLIYFQGNSAPDKSGLPSDRFSAERTGGSVSTLTIQRTQQEDSAVYLCASSLVYKVATNEKLFFGSGTQLSVL.

V gene TRBV19 combines with J gene TRBJ2-1, with D unclear. V was cut by 3 bases and J by 7 bases, with 13 bases left in between. Looked up from germline, CDR1 is LNHDA and CDR2 is SQIVND (reference sequence). CDR3 length: 14 residues. The CDR3 region is CASSISPLNNEQFF. The CDR3 DNA is TGTGCCAGTAGTATCTCCCCCCTCAATAATGAGCAGTTCTTC.

CDR3 protein: CASSGTGQLNYEQYF. CDR3 in DNA: TGTGCCAGCAGCGGTACGGGACAGCTAAACTACGAGCAGTACTTC. The chain couples TRBV7-9 to TRBJ2-7; TRBD1 agrees at 7 bases. CDR1 and CDR2 from the germline V gene are SEHNR and FQNEAQ (reference sequence). V trimming: 5 bases; J trimming: 3 bases; junction bases outside the gene matches: 10. The CDR3 runs 15 residues.

The V and J genes are TRBV5-1 and TRBJ2-7, with no clear D. Trimming pared 3 bases from V and 2 bases from J, leaving 12 bases between. The CDR3 contains 14 residues. CDR1 is SGHRS and CDR2 is YFSETQ in the germline V gene. The CDR3 region is CASSWAGRTYEQYF. For the CDR3, the DNA is TGCGCCAGCAGCTGGGCAGGACGAACCTACGAGCAGTACTTC.

This clone came up once. The chain couples TRBV28 to TRBJ2-7, with 9 nucleotides matching TRBD1. The CDR3 is 15 residues long. Looked up from germline, CDR1 is MDHEN and CDR2 is SYDVKM. Trimming at V came to 4 bases and at J to 5 bases, leaving 9 bases not matched to a gene. CDR3 amino acids: CASSSRDRDSHEQYF. The DNA for the CDR3 is TGTGCCAGCAGTTCCCGGGACAGGGACAGCCACGAGCAGTACTTC.